The source of this T cell receptor (beta chain) is a study of blood T cell repertoires in COVID-19 (dated by TCRdb to 2020 to 2021). About the study as a whole: The collaborator samples originated in the United States, Italy and Spain and spanned the acute and convalescent phases of COVID-19. The material from the prospective study consisted of cDNA or gDNA derived from T cells, B-cell-depleted T cells, or PBMCs. The dataset comprised deeply sampled blood TCRbeta repertoires from subjects exposed to, actively infected with, or recovered from COVID-19. The repertoires were released in a freely available public database intended as a resource for research on the immune response to SARS-CoV-2. Samples came from the ongoing ImmuneRACE study (first 160 participants) plus 1,254 subjects from 6 global collaborators. Sample metadata almost always included a de-identified subject ID, COVID-19 status, age in years and sex. Where available, HLA class I and class II types were taken from metadata supplied by the sample provider and were not determined by assay-based typing. Paper-wide results and their limitations: Clinical and demographic metadata were provided uncurated, with the amount varying by source and participant.

This clone has more than one count but fewer than ten. Its antigen remains undetermined. No base-level quality is on record; no much larger clone is a single base apart. TCRbeta CDR3 regions were amplified from genomic DNA using the immunoSEQ Assay, a bias-controlled multiplex PCR. In the original analysis: Within the assay, amplification of reference gene primers was used to estimate how many nucleated cells each sample contained. To quantify the absolute abundance of each unique TCRbeta CDR3 rearrangement, sequence reads were collapsed and filtered. Productive Simpson clonality was computed per sample as the square root of Simpson's diversity index over productive rearrangements. What TCRdb holds here is the immuneACCESS table cut down to in-frame rearrangements. Part of the clones is not present; checked against another copy, under half of the missing clones reflect an unresolved V gene, and the others are unexplained. The V and J calls and clone size are taken from that table; D and trimming were inferred from the DNA. Here the sample has approximately 140,000 clones; around 80% occur a single time. Clones ranked in the top ten supply 2.4% of the sample.

Participants in the prospective study were enrolled through a virtual design, were aged roughly 18 to 100 years, and lived in under 25 United States geographic areas. In the prospective study, cohorts were assigned on the basis of participant-reported clinical history obtained from a screening survey and a study questionnaire. Mobile phlebotomists in the prospective study collected whole blood, serum and a nasopharyngeal or oropharyngeal swab from every participant. Additional blood draws and questionnaires over an approximately two-month period could optionally be provided by prospective study participants. Blood samples from the prospective study were shipped frozen or at room temperature prior to DNA extraction. The TCR originated in a man between 40 and 49 years old with acute COVID-19. Sequenced: PBMCs or T cells enriched from blood (not recorded which).

The DNA is TGTGCCAGCAGCTTAGGGGCAGGGTCCGGCTACACCTTC. Its protein is CASSLGAGSGYTF. The chain is assembled from TRBV7-9 and TRBJ1-2; the D segment could be TRBD1, given 5 matching bases. V is cut by 1 base and J by 8 bases, and the space between the germline ends is 11 bases. The CDR3 starts with the cysteine, ends with the phenylalanine, and has 13 residues. The read is trimmed to its CDR3 DNA, 39 bases read in frame from base 1. CDR1 and CDR2 (SEHNR, FQNEAQ) derive from the germline V gene (reference sequence).